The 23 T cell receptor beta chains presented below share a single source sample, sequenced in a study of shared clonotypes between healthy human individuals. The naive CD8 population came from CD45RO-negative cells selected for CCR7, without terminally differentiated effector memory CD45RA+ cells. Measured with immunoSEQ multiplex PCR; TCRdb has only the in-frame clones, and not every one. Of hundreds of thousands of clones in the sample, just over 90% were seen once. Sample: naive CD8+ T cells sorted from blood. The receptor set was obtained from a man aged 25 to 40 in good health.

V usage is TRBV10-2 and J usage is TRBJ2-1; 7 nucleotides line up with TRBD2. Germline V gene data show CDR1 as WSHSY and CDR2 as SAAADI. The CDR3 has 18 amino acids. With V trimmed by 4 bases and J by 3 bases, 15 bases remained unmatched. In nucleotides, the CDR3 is TGCGCCAGCAGTGCAGCGGCTGCGGGAGTATCTAACTACAATGAGCAGTTCTTC. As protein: CASSAAAAGVSNYNEQFF.

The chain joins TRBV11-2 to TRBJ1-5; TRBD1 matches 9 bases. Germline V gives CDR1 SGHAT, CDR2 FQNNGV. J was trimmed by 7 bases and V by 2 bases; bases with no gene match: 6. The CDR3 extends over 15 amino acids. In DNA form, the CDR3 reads TGTGCCAGCAGCTTAAGGACAGGGGTCGGGCAGCCCCAGCATTTT. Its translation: CASSLRTGVGQPQHF.

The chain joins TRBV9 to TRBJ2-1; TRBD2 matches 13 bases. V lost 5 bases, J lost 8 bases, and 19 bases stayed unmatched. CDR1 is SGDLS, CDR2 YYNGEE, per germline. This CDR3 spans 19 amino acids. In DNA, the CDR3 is TGTGCCAGCAGAGCCCCACTAGCGGGAGGGCGAACGGTTGGGGATGAGCAGTTCTTC. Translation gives CASRAPLAGGRTVGDEQFF.

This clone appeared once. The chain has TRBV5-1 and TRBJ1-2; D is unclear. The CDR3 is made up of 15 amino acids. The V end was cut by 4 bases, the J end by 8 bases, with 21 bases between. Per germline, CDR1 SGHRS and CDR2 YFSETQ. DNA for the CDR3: TGCGCCAGCAGCCCCCCACTAGGCGAAACGGGGGGCTACACCTTC. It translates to CASSPPLGETGGYTF.

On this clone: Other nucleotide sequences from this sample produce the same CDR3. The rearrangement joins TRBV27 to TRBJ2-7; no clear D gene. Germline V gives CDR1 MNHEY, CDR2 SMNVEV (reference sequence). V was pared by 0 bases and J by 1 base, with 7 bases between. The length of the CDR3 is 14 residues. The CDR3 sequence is CASSLSRGSYEQYF. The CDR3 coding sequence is TGTGCCAGCAGTTTATCTCGCGGATCCTACGAGCAGTACTTC.

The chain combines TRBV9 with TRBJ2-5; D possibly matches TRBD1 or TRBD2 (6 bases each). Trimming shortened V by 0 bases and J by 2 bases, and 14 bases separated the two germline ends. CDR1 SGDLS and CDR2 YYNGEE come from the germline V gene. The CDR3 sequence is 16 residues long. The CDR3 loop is CASSVGGTLAQETQYF. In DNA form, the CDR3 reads TGTGCCAGCAGCGTAGGGGGGACACTAGCTCAAGAGACCCAGTACTTC.

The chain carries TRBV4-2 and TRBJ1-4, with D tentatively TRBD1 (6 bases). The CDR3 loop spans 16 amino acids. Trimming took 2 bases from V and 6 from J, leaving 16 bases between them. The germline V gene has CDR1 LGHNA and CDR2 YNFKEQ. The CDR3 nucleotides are TGTGCCAGCAGCCAAATGGCCGGGGGCGCAGATGAAAAACTGTTTTTT. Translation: CASSQMAGGADEKLFF.

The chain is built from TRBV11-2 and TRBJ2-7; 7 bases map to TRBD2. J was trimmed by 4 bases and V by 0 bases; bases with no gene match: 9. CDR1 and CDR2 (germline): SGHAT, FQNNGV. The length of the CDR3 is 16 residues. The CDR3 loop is CASSLEAGEGWYEQYF. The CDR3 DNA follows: TGTGCCAGCAGCTTAGAGGCGGGAGAGGGTTGGTACGAGCAGTACTTC.

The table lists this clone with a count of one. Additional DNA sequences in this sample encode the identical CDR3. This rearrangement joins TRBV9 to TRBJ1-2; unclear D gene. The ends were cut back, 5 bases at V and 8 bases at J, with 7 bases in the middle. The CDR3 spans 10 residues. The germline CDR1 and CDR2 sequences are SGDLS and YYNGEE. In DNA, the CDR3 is TGTGCCAGCAGTGGCTCGGGCTACACCTTC. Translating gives CASSGSGYTF.

The chain's CDR3 is CASSYGAGLGEKLFF. The CDR3 region has the DNA TGTGCCAGCAGTTACGGGGCAGGGCTGGGTGAAAAACTGTTTTTT. The chain links TRBV6-5 to TRBJ1-4, with a weak D call TRBD1 (5 bases). V was clipped by 2 bases and J by 7 bases, with 14 bases between them. Germline V gene lookup returns CDR1 MNHEY and CDR2 SVGAGI. The length of the CDR3 is 15 residues.

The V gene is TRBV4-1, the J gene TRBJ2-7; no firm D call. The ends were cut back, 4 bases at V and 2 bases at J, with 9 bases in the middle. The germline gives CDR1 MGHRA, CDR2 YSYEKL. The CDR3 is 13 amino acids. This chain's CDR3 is CASSPLGPYEQYF. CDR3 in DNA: TGCGCCAGCAGCCCCCTAGGGCCCTACGAGCAGTACTTC.

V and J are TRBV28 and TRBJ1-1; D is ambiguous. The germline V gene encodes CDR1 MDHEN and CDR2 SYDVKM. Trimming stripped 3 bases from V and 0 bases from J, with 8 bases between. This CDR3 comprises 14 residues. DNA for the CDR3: TGTGCCAGCAGTTTTTCGAATATGAACACTGAAGCTTTCTTT. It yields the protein CASSFSNMNTEAFF. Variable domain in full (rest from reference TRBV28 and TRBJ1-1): DVKVTQSSRYLVKRTGEKVFLECVQDMDHENMFWYRQDPGLGLRLIYFSYDVKMKEKGDIPEGYSVSREKKERFSLILESASTNQTSMYLCASSFSNMNTEAFFGQGTRLTVV.

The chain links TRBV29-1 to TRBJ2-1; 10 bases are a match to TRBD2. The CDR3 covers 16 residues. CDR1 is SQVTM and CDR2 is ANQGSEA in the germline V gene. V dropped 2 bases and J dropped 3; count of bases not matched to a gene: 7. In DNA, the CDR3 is TGCAGCGTTGAACCTATAGCGGGAGGCGGCTACAATGAGCAGTTCTTC. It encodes CSVEPIAGGGYNEQFF.

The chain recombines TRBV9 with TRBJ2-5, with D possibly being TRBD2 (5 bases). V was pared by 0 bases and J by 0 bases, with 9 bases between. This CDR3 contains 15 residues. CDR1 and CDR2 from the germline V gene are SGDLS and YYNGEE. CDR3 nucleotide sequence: TGTGCCAGCAGCGTAGGGGCCGGGGACCAAGAGACCCAGTACTTC. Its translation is CASSVGAGDQETQYF.

CDR3 residues: CASSLDPREGSVNEKLFF. Here the CDR3 DNA reads TGTGCCAGCAGCTTAGATCCTCGGGAAGGGAGCGTTAATGAAAAACTGTTTTTT. The chain couples TRBV7-9 to TRBJ1-4; D remains ambiguous. V was shortened by 1 base and J by 4 bases, with 19 bases between the two germline ends. From germline, CDR1 is SEHNR and CDR2 FQNEAQ (reference sequence). CDR3 length: 18 amino acids.

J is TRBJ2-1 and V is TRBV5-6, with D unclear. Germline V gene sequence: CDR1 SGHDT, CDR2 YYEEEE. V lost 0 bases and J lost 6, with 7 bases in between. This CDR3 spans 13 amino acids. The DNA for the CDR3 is TGTGCCAGCAGCTTGGTGATGGGCAATGAGCAGTTCTTC. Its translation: CASSLVMGNEQFF.

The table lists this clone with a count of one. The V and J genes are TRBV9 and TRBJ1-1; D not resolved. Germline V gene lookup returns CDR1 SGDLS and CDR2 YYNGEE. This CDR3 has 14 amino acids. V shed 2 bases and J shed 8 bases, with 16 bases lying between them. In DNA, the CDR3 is TGTGCCAGCAGCGTGGGATCAAGGACCCCGGAAGCTTTCTTT. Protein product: CASSVGSRTPEAFF. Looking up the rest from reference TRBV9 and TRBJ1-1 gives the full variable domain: DSGVTQTPKHLITATGQRVTLRCSPRSGDLSVYWYQQSLDQGLQFLIQYYNGEERAKGNILERFSAQQFPDLHSELNLSSLELGDSALYFCASSVGSRTPEAFFGQGTRLTVV.

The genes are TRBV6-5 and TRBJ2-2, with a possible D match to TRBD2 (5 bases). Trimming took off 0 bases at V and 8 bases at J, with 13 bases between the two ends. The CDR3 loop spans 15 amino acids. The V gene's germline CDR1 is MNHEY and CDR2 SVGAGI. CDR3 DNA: TGTGCCAGCAGTTACTCTCCGGGAAAAGTGGGGGAGCTGTTTTTT. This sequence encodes CASSYSPGKVGELFF.

The CDR3 sequence: CASSLSREMGTDTQYF. CDR3 nucleotide sequence: TGTGCCAGCAGCTTGTCTCGGGAGATGGGGACAGATACGCAGTATTTT. The J gene is TRBJ2-3, the V gene TRBV5-6, with D possibly matching TRBD2 (6 bases). Germline V lookup: CDR1 SGHDT, CDR2 YYEEEE. The CDR3 loop spans 16 amino acids. The V gene lost 1 base and the J gene lost 3 bases, with 15 bases spanning the gap.

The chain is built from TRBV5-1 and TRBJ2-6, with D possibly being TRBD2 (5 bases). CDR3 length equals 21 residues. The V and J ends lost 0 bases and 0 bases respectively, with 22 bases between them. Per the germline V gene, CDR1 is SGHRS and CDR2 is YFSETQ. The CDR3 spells CASSLGIEGLQLYSGANVLTF. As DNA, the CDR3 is TGCGCCAGCAGCTTGGGCATCGAGGGTCTACAGCTTTACTCTGGGGCCAACGTCCTGACTTTC.

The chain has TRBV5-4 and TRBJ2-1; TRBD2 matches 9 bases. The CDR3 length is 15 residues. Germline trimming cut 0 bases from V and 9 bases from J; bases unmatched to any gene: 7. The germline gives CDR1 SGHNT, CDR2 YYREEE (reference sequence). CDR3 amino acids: CASSLEGLAGSEQFF. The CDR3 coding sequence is TGTGCCAGCAGCTTGGAGGGGCTAGCGGGATCTGAGCAGTTCTTC. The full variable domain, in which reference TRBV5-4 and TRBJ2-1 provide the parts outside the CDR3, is ETGVTQSPTHLIKTRGQQVTLRCSSQSGHNTVSWYQQALGQGPQFIFQYYREEENGRGNFPPRFSGLQFPNYSSELNVNALELDDSALYLCASSLEGLAGSEQFFGPGTRLTVL.

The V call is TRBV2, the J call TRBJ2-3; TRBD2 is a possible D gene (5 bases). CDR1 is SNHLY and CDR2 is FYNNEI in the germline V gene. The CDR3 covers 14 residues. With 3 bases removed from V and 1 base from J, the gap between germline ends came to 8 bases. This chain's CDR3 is CASSDSSGTDTQYF. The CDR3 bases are TGTGCCAGCAGTGATAGTAGCGGCACAGATACGCAGTATTTT.

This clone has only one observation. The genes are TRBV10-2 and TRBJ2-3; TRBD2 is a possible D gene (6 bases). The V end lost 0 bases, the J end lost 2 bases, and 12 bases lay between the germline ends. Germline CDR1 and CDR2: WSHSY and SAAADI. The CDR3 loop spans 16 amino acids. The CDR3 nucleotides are TGCGCCAGCAGTGAGTCAGGAGGGTTCAACACAGATACGCAGTATTTT. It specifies CASSESGGFNTDTQYF.